These T cell receptor beta chains were read from a single sample in a study of cytomegalovirus exposure and HLA in healthy donors. TCRdb keeps only in-frame clones here, not all; method: immunoSEQ multiplex PCR. The sample has around 80,000 clones. Sequenced: PBMCs. The receptors originated from a boy aged 5-17 years in good health and CMV-seronegative. The CDR3 runs from the conserved cysteine through the conserved F or W. D genes are given only for firm matches.

NA	TRBV5-4	TRBJ2-3	CASSSLTDTQYF
NA	TRBV6-1	TRBJ2-7	CASSEDFRTYEQYF
NA	TRBV9	TRBJ2-2	CASSAPTAGELFF
TRBD2	TRBV5-1	TRBJ2-7	CASTPGRGVYEQYF
NA	TRBV19	TRBJ2-7	CASKNREGSYEQYF
TRBD1	TRBV25-1	TRBJ1-2	CASSDPPGQGASGYTF
TRBD1	TRBV30	TRBJ2-5	CAWTGTGHQETQYF
TRBD1	TRBV15	TRBJ1-1	CATSGPNRGNTEAFF
NA	TRBV5-1	TRBJ2-3	CASSLAYSTDTQYF
TRBD2	TRBV11-3	TRBJ2-7	CASSLDRAGVSEQYF
TRBD1	TRBV6-5	TRBJ2-2	CASSCYRQGHGELFF
NA	TRBV30	TRBJ2-7	CAWGGDPAREQYF
TRBD2	TRBV5-5	TRBJ2-7	CASSWREVEQYF
TRBD1	TRBV19	TRBJ2-7	CASSISGTGVYEQYF
NA	TRBV5-1	TRBJ2-2	CASSLGRQDRTGELFF
NA	TRBV29-1	TRBJ1-1	CSVEQGSDTEAFF
NA	TRBV6-6	TRBJ1-1	CASTSDSFEAFF
TRBD1	TRBV5-1	TRBJ1-1	CASTMDRGGEAFF
NA	TRBV18	TRBJ1-2	CASSPDRDYGYTF
TRBD1	TRBV2	TRBJ1-1	CASSGQGVGEAFF
NA	TRBV6-1	TRBJ1-1	CASLVQGRSTEAFF
NA	TRBV4-1	TRBJ1-5	CASSQVLGVGNQPQHF
NA	TRBV5-1	TRBJ1-3	CASSSNSRSGNTIYF
NA	TRBV7-7	TRBJ2-1	CASSLVANNEQFF
NA	TRBV4-1	TRBJ1-6	CASSQDPGDNSPLHF
TRBD1	TRBV30	TRBJ1-5	CAWSQYRKTGAFGNQPQHF
TRBD1	TRBV6-5	TRBJ2-7	CASSYLQGTHEQYF
NA	TRBV6-1	TRBJ2-7	CASSVDPSGEQYF
TRBD1	TRBV4-1	TRBJ1-2	CASSQVQGAEYGYTF
TRBD1	TRBV28	TRBJ2-1	CASRMGQGASEQFF
NA	TRBV30	TRBJ2-5	CAWSVIGGETQYF
NA	TRBV4-3	TRBJ2-1	CASSQDLNGSPFF
NA	TRBV7-3	TRBJ1-1	CASSLYRVNTEAFF
NA	TRBV9	TRBJ1-1	CASSVAPRLNTEAFF
TRBD1	TRBV11-2	TRBJ2-5	CASSFSTGVQETQYF
TRBD1	TRBV7-8	TRBJ2-7	CASSPTDRGLYEQYF